The sequence of this T cell receptor (beta chain) was determined in a study of T-cell memory formation after mild COVID-19. TCRdb reprocessed the 5' RACE reads with MiXCR, giving one entry per CDR3 protein. The sample has 350,000 to 500,000 distinct CDR3 sequences; 20% to 30% are singletons. CDR1 is SQVTM and CDR2 is ANQGSEA in the germline V gene. The CDR3 covers 13 residues. V lost 6 bases and J lost 1, with 12 bases in between. Turning to this clonotype: Its antigen is unidentified.

Study conclusions and caveats: Contracting CD8+ clones were enriched in EMRA, CD4+ mainly in CM and EM. Day 15 to 85 contracting clones showed balanced CD4/CD8; day 15 to 37 expanders favored CD4+. Some SARS-CoV-2-responding clones were already detected in memory before infection.

Sequenced sample: PBMCs or a T cell subset sorted from them (not recorded which). The V gene is TRBV29-1, the J gene TRBJ1-1; D may be TRBD1 (6 bases). The receptor was isolated from an adult woman who had mild COVID-19 (a few samples of this study predate the infection). Cell type and time point are not known. The CDR3 nucleotides read TGCAGCGTCCGCAGGACAGAGAACACTGAAGCTTTCTTT. Residues: CSVRRTENTEAFF.